This T cell receptor beta chain was captured by sequencing in a study of breast tumors, draining lymph nodes, adjacent tissues. Study-level findings and limits: The data were judged consistent with most tumor T cells coming from lymph node and expanding in tumor.

This clonotype appeared many times. Antigen: not known. TCRdb re-derived calls from the multiplex PCR reads in MiXCR, one entry per CDR3 protein. This table holds tens of thousands of distinct CDR3 sequences, over 25% found once. The lymph nodes were axillary draining lymph nodes from breast cancer patients. V gave up 4 bases and J gave up 4 bases, with 12 bases separating them. The CDR3 spans 14 residues. The chain links TRBV12-3 or TRBV12-4 to TRBJ2-3; D remains unclear. Sequencing used axillary lymph node tissue. The TCR was taken from a female donor with breast cancer. Some clones in this sample may be carry-over from other donors' samples. DNA of the CDR3: TGTGCCAGCAGTTCACGACGTGTGTCAGATACGCAGTATTTT. This translates into CASSSRRVSDTQYF.